The source of this T cell receptor (beta chain) is a study of response to subunit inactivated influenza vaccine. The germline gives CDR1 PRHDT, CDR2 FYEKMQ (reference sequence). The CDR3 is 14 residues long. Trimming removed 2 bases at V and 6 bases at J, with 11 bases between. The study, taken as a whole, reports: Authors suggested that a seasonal influenza vaccination recruits few new T cells each time.

This clonotype was counted only a few times. The antigen remains unidentified. One entry per CDR3 protein, called by TCRdb with MiXCR from the RT-PCR reads. The sample consists of some 850,000 distinct CDR3 sequences, around 20% of them appearing once. The chain uses TRBV13 and TRBJ2-1; D perhaps matches TRBD2 (5 bases). This material consisted of PBMCs from blood, taken 5 to 6 days after vaccination. The receptor was derived from a man in his fifties or sixties who received an inactivated influenza vaccine. CDR3 in amino acids: CASSLSGLPNEQFF. The CDR3 DNA is TGTGCCAGCAGCTTATCAGGACTCCCCAATGAGCAGTTCTTC.